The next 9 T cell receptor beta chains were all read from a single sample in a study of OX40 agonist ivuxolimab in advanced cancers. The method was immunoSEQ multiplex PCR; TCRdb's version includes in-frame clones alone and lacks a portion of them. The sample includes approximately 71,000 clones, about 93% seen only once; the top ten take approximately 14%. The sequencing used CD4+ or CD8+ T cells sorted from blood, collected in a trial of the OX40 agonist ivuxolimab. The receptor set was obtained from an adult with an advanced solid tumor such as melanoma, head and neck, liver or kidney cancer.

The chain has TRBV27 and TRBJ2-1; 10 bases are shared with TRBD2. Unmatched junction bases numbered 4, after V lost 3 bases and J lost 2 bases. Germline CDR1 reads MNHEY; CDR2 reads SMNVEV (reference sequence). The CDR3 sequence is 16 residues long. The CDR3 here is CASSFASGSTYNEQFF. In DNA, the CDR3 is TGTGCCAGCAGTTTCGCTAGCGGGAGTACCTACAATGAGCAGTTCTTC.

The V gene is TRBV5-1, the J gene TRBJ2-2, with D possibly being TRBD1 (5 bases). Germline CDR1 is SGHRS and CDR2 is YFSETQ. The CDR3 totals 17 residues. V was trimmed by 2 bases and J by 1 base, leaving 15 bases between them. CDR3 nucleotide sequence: TGCGCCAGCAGCTTCCAACAGGCCGGTAGGAACACCGGGGAGCTGTTTTTT. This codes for CASSFQQAGRNTGELFF.

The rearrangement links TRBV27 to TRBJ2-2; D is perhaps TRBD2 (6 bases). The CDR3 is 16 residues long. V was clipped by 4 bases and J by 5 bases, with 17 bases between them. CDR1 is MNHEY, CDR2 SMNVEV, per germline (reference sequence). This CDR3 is CASSYIAVRGTGELFF. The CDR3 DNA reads TGTGCCAGCAGTTATATAGCGGTCCGGGGGACCGGGGAGCTGTTTTTT.

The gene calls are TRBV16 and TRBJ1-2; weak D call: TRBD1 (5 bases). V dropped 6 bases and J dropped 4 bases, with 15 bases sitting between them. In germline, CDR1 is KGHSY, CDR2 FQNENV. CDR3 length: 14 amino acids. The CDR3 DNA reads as TGTGCCAGCAGTCCAACCGGGGGAATCTATGGCTACACCTTC. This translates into CASSPTGGIYGYTF.

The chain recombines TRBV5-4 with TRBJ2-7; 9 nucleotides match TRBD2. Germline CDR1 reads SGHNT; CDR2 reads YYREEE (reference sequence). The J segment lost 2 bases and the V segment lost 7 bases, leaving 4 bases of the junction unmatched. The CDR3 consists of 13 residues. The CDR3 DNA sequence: TGTGCCAGCCGGGCTAGCGGGACCTACGAGCAGTACTTC. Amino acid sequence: CASRASGTYEQYF.

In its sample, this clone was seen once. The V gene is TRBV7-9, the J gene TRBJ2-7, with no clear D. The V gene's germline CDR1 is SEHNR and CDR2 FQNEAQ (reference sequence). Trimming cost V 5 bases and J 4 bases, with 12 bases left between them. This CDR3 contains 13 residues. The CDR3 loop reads CASSHAPSYEQYF. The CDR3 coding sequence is TGTGCCAGCAGCCATGCCCCTTCTTACGAGCAGTACTTC.

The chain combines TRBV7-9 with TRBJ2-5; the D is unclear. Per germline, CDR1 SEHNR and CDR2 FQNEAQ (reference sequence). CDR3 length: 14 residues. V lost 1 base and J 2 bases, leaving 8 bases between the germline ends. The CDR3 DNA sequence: TGTGCCAGCAGCTTAGTCGGGTTACAAGAGACCCAGTACTTC. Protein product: CASSLVGLQETQYF.

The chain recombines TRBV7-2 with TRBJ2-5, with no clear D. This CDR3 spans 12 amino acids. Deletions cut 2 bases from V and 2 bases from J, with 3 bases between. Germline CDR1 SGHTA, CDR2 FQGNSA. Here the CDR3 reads CASSLTQETQYF. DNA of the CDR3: TGTGCCAGCAGCTTAACTCAAGAGACCCAGTACTTC. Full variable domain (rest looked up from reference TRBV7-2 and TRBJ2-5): GAGVSQSPSNKVTEKGKDVELRCDPISGHTALYWYRQSLGQGLEFLIYFQGNSAPDKSGLPSDRFSAERTGGSVSTLTIQRTQQEDSAVYLCASSLTQETQYFGPGTRLLVL.

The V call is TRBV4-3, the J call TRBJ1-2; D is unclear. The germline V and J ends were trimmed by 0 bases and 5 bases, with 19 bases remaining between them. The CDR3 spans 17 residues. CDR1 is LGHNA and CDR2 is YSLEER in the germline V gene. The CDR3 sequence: CASSQDPGQDNRYGYTF. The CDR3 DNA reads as TGCGCCAGCAGCCAAGATCCAGGCCAGGATAACAGATATGGCTACACCTTC.